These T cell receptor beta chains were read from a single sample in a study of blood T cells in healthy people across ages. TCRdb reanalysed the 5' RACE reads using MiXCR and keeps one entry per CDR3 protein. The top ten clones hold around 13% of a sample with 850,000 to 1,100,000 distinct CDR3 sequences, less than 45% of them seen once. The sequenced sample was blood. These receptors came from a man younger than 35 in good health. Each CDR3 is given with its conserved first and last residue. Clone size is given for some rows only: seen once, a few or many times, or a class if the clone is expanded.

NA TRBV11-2 CASSYSGGSQETQYF
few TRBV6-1 CASVDYYEQYF
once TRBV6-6 CASSDYAGPTEAFF
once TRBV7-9 CTSSLAGGLSYEQYF
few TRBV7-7 CASSWTAGEKLFF
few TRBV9 CASSVEPSGGSDTQYF
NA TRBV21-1 CASSKDGGTGSRYEQYF
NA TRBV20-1 CSASGTGLVGYTF
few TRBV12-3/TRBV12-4 CASSLGSGGRTDTQYF
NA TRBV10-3 CAISSPGGQEGSGNTIYF
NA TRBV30 CAWSVPRGIGSYEQYF
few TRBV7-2 CASSSMWSAGEQFF
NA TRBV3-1 CASSTQGAYTEAFF
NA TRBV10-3 CAISESKSSPPHF
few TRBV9 CASSVEGIGGNGYTF
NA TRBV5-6 CASSWGQEDTEAFF
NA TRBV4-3 CASSQDVPGTGIFNYGYTF
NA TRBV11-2 CASSPDAGQRTDTQYF
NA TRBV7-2 CASSFRGTGEKLFF
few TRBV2 CAGTRGGDTEAFF
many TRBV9 CASSYGRNNEQFF
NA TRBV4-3 CASSQDRTAKARHNEQYF
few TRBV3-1 CASTTRGQATDTQYF
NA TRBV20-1 CSAPPGTGTYNEQFF
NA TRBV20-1 CSARDLEHYNEQYF
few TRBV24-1 CATSGGTAFNTGELFF
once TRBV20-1 CSARLAVGTDTQYF
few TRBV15 CATRVSRDTSLAKNIQYF
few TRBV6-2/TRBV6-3 CASKRSQDDYGYTF
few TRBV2 CASSERETGDQYGYTF
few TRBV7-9 CATLELITDTQYF
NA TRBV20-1 CSAIRGSEETQYF
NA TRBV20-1 CSASPTASTDTQYF
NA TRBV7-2 CASSLSGVLMITEAFF
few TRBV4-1 CASSPTASGGYTQYF
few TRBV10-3 CAISFSTTGEGSYEQYF
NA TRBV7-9 CASSKQQGANYGYTF
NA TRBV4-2 CASSPTVSYF
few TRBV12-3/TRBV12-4 CASSGDGKRIGNQPQHF
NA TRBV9 CASSAPREGPEAFF
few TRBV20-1 CSALFGQETQYF
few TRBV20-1 CSARLQGQETQYF
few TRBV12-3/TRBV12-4 CASKTNYGYTF
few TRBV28 CASSPGGSHQETQYF
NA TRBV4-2 CASSQVEVDTQYF
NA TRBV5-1 CASSVDGGADEQFF
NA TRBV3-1 CASSLGGRRMNTEAFF
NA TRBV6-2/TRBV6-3 CASSYGSGGTNNEQFF
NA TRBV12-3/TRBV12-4 CASSGGWEGLAFF
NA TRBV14 CASSRLTGHATNEKLFF
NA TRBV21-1 CASSKASSGRTDTQYF
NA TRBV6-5 CASSYSLDEQFF
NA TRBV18 CASSPPAGNTDTQYF
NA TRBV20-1 CSANRSGSGQETQYF